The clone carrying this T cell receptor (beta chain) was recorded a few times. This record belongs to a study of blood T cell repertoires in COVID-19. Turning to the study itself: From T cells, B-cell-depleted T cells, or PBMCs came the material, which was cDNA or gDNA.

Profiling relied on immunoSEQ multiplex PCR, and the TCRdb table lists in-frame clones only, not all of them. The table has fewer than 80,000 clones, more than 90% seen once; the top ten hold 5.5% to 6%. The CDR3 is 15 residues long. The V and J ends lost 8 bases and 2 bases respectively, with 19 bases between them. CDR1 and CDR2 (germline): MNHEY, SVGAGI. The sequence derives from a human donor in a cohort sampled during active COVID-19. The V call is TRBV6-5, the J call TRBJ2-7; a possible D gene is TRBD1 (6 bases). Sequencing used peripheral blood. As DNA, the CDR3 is TGTGCCAGCGGTACGACCGGGACACCTCCCTACGAGCAGTACTTC. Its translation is CASGTTGTPPYEQYF.